This T cell receptor (beta chain) derives from a study of T cell responses to AZD1222 COVID-19 vaccine. Study-level information: Analyses pooled second doses at about 4 or about 12 weeks.

Germline V gene lookup returns CDR1 SGHTS and CDR2 YDEGEE. The CDR3 extends over 15 amino acids. Trimming removed 0 bases at V and 0 bases at J, with 7 bases between. Libraries were prepared by immunoSEQ multiplex PCR; TCRdb keeps only in-frame clonotypes and omits some of them. The data contain approximately 180,000 clones, more than 80% of them singletons. The specimen was peripheral blood, collected on day 0 of AZD1222 vaccination. V and J are TRBV5-8 and TRBJ1-5; D unclear. The origin of this receptor is an adult in good health. The CDR3 DNA follows: TGTGCCAGCAGCTTGGGCCCTTATAGCAATCAGCCCCAGCATTTT. Its translation is CASSLGPYSNQPQHF.